The 5 T cell receptor beta chains in this list originate from one sample, sequenced in a study of blood T cells in healthy people across ages. Next came a second PCR, run for about 7 to 12 cycles, which used a sample-barcoded 5' primer along with a J-beta primer mix. TCRdb reprocessed the 5' RACE reads with MiXCR, giving one entry per CDR3 protein. Of around 1,800,000 distinct CDR3 sequences in the sample, approximately 39% were seen once. Sequenced input: blood. The receptors shown here come from a human donor in good health.

The chain employs TRBV7-2 and TRBJ2-1; tentatively, D is TRBD1 (6 bases). Near its end, the DNA agrees better with TRBJ2-7, so the J call may be wrong. CDR3 size: 15 residues. Germline V gene data show CDR1 as SGHTA and CDR2 as FQGNSA. CDR3 sequence: CASSQGRGGDYEQYF. Here the CDR3 DNA reads TGTGCCAGCAGCCAGGGACGAGGGGGAGACTACGAGCAGTACTTC.

The table lists this clonotype with a few counts. The CDR3 DNA follows: TGTGCCAGCAGCCCTTCTGACAGGGGGCCCGATACGCAGTATTTT. It encodes CASSPSDRGPDTQYF. The chain uses TRBV9 and TRBJ2-3, with 10 nucleotides matching TRBD1. With V trimmed by 4 bases and J by 6 bases, 8 bases remained unmatched. The length of the CDR3 is 15 residues. CDR1 and CDR2 from the germline V gene are SGDLS and YYNGEE.

There are a few counts of this clonotype. The J gene is TRBJ1-5, the V gene TRBV10-3; possible D gene TRBD1, 6 bases. The CDR3 is made up of 13 amino acids. The V end was cut by 4 bases, the J end by 8 bases, with 12 bases between. The germline gives CDR1 ENHRY, CDR2 SYGVKD. The CDR3 DNA reads TGTGCCATCAGTGTGGGATCAGGGGAGCCCCAGCATTTT. It is translated as CAISVGSGEPQHF.

This clonotype was recorded a few times. The chain links TRBV20-1 to TRBJ2-7; TRBD1 is a possible D gene (6 bases). The CDR3 has 15 residues. Germline values: CDR1 DFQATT, CDR2 SNEGSKA (reference sequence). The germline V and J ends were trimmed by 5 bases and 0 bases, with 17 bases remaining between them. Written as DNA, the CDR3 is TGCAGTGCTCATTCGACCCTAGGGGGCTCCTACGAGCAGTACTTC. As protein: CSAHSTLGGSYEQYF.

This clonotype appeared a few times. V gene TRBV6-5 combines with J gene TRBJ1-2, with 8 positions matching TRBD1. The CDR3 is made up of 16 amino acids. The ends lost 6 bases at V and 5 bases at J; junction bases unmatched: 14. CDR1 MNHEY and CDR2 SVGAGI come from the germline V gene. This CDR3 reads CASSKTGDGVSYGYTF. The CDR3 nucleotides are TGTGCCAGCAGCAAGACAGGGGATGGGGTCTCGTATGGCTACACCTTC.